This is a list of T cell receptor beta chains from one sample in a study of STAT5B mutations in CD4+ large granular lymphocyte leukemia. Measured with immunoSEQ multiplex PCR; TCRdb has only the in-frame clones, and not every one. The sample holds approximately 31,000 clones; around three quarters are singletons and the top ten take roughly 2%. The sequenced sample was CD4+ T cells from blood buffy coats. The source is a human donor in good health. Both conserved end residues are part of each CDR3. The order of the fields is CDR3 protein, CDR3 DNA, V gene, J gene, clone size, D gene. A D gene is named only where the DNA matches it firmly. Not all rows give a size; the values are once, few, many and, for expanded clones, a class.

cdr3_aa: CASSGGLAGDRTDTQYF
cdr3_nt: TGCGCCAGCAGCGGGGGACTAGCGGGGGATCGCACAGATACGCAGTATTTT
v_call: TRBV5-1
j_call: TRBJ2-3
clone_size: .
d_call: TRBD2

cdr3_aa: CASSYLRTGDEQYF
cdr3_nt: TGTGCCAGCAGTTACCTTCGCACAGGCGACGAGCAGTACTTC
v_call: TRBV6-5
j_call: TRBJ2-7
clone_size: .
d_call: .

cdr3_aa: CASSPQLSDYEQYF
cdr3_nt: TGTGCCAGCTCACCACAGCTCTCAGACTACGAGCAGTACTTC
v_call: TRBV18
j_call: TRBJ2-7
clone_size: .
d_call: .

cdr3_aa: CASSQETAGAYGYTF
cdr3_nt: TGCGCCAGCAGCCAAGAAACTGCCGGGGCCTATGGCTACACCTTC
v_call: TRBV4-1
j_call: TRBJ1-2
clone_size: once
d_call: .

cdr3_aa: CASRREATGELFF
cdr3_nt: TGCGCCAGCAGAAGGGAGGCCACCGGGGAGCTGTTTTTT
v_call: TRBV10-1
j_call: TRBJ2-2
clone_size: few
d_call: .

cdr3_aa: CASSPTYAGAREQYF
cdr3_nt: TGTGCCAGCTCACCAACCTACGCGGGGGCAAGGGAGCAGTACTTC
v_call: TRBV18
j_call: TRBJ2-7
clone_size: .
d_call: .

cdr3_aa: CASSWQGLASSTDTQYF
cdr3_nt: TGCGCCAGCAGCTGGCAGGGACTAGCGTCTAGCACAGATACGCAGTATTTT
v_call: TRBV5-1
j_call: TRBJ2-3
clone_size: .
d_call: TRBD2

cdr3_aa: CAISGDRDTDTQYF
cdr3_nt: TGTGCCATCAGTGGGGACAGGGATACAGATACGCAGTATTTT
v_call: TRBV10-3
j_call: TRBJ2-3
clone_size: once
d_call: TRBD1

cdr3_aa: CASSFQPGSGELFF
cdr3_nt: TGTGCCAGCAGCTTCCAACCTGGGTCGGGGGAGCTGTTTTTT
v_call: TRBV7-2
j_call: TRBJ2-2
clone_size: .
d_call: .

cdr3_aa: CASRDTGDNSPLHF
cdr3_nt: TGCGCCAGCAGGGACACAGGAGATAATTCACCCCTCCACTTT
v_call: TRBV5-1
j_call: TRBJ1-6
clone_size: few
d_call: .

cdr3_aa: CASGLSSVGELFF
cdr3_nt: TGTGCTAGTGGTTTGTCTAGCGTCGGGGAGCTGTTTTTT
v_call: TRBV12-5
j_call: TRBJ2-2
clone_size: few
d_call: .

cdr3_aa: CAISAGQGEEKLFF
cdr3_nt: TGTGCCATCAGCGCAGGACAGGGGGAGGAAAAACTGTTTTTT
v_call: TRBV10-3
j_call: TRBJ1-4
clone_size: few
d_call: TRBD1

cdr3_aa: CAGGGGRYDTQYF
cdr3_nt: TGTGCCGGGGGCGGGGGGCGGTATGATACGCAGTATTTT
v_call: TRBV7-8
j_call: TRBJ2-3
clone_size: .
d_call: TRBD2

cdr3_aa: CASSEGEKLFF
cdr3_nt: TGTGCCAGCTCAGAAGGGGAAAAACTGTTTTTT
v_call: TRBV18
j_call: TRBJ1-4
clone_size: .
d_call: .

cdr3_aa: CAWGAGSYGYTF
cdr3_nt: TGTGCCTGGGGGGCAGGGTCCTATGGCTACACCTTC
v_call: TRBV30
j_call: TRBJ1-2
clone_size: .
d_call: .

cdr3_aa: CASSYLTSTDTQYF
cdr3_nt: TGTGCCAGCAGTTATTTAACTAGCACAGATACGCAGTATTTT
v_call: TRBV7-8
j_call: TRBJ2-3
clone_size: once
d_call: .

cdr3_aa: CASSPTGLYEKLFF
cdr3_nt: TGTGCCAGCAGCCCGACAGGGCTTTACGAAAAACTGTTTTTT
v_call: TRBV5-6
j_call: TRBJ1-4
clone_size: once
d_call: TRBD1

cdr3_aa: CASSPPRRNTEAFF
cdr3_nt: TGTGCCAGCAGTCCTCCTCGCAGGAACACTGAAGCTTTCTTT
v_call: TRBV6-6
j_call: TRBJ1-1
clone_size: .
d_call: .

cdr3_aa: CAISSGNSPLHF
cdr3_nt: TGTGCCATCAGTAGCGGGAATTCACCCCTCCACTTT
v_call: TRBV10-3
j_call: TRBJ1-6
clone_size: .
d_call: .

cdr3_aa: CASTLAGEPGELFF
cdr3_nt: TGTGCCAGCACCCTAGCGGGGGAGCCCGGGGAGCTGTTTTTT
v_call: TRBV5-4
j_call: TRBJ2-2
clone_size: few
d_call: TRBD2

cdr3_aa: CASSRGLTGDTQYF
cdr3_nt: TGTGCCAGCAGCCGGGGGCTTACCGGAGATACGCAGTATTTT
v_call: TRBV6-6
j_call: TRBJ2-3
clone_size: .
d_call: .

cdr3_aa: CASSLWVGNQPQHF
cdr3_nt: TGTGCCAGCAGCTTATGGGTCGGCAATCAGCCTCAGCATTTT
v_call: TRBV7-2
j_call: TRBJ1-5
clone_size: .
d_call: .

cdr3_aa: CASSIGTSGGRTDTQYF
cdr3_nt: TGTGCCAGCAGCATCGGGACTAGCGGGGGACGCACAGATACGCAGTATTTT
v_call: TRBV9
j_call: TRBJ2-3
clone_size: .
d_call: TRBD2

cdr3_aa: CASSLQGMGVYEQYF
cdr3_nt: TGCGCCAGCAGCTTGCAGGGGATGGGAGTATACGAGCAGTACTTC
v_call: TRBV5-1
j_call: TRBJ2-7
clone_size: few
d_call: .

cdr3_aa: CASSLGGGTGGYNEQFF
cdr3_nt: TGTGCCAGCAGCCTCGGAGGGGGGACAGGGGGTTACAATGAGCAGTTCTTC
v_call: TRBV11-3
j_call: TRBJ2-1
clone_size: .
d_call: TRBD1

cdr3_aa: CASSPGTVSTGELFF
cdr3_nt: TGCGCCAGCAGCCCCGGGACAGTGAGCACCGGGGAGCTGTTTTTT
v_call: TRBV5-1
j_call: TRBJ2-2
clone_size: .
d_call: TRBD1

cdr3_aa: CASSGNRGDTQYF
cdr3_nt: TGTGCCAGCAGTGGGAACAGGGGAGATACGCAGTATTTT
v_call: TRBV2
j_call: TRBJ2-3
clone_size: once
d_call: TRBD1

cdr3_aa: CASSPGRMYNSPLHF
cdr3_nt: TGTGCCAGTAGTCCCGGCCGAATGTATAATTCACCCCTCCACTTT
v_call: TRBV19
j_call: TRBJ1-6
clone_size: .
d_call: .

cdr3_aa: CASSLGGAKDTQYF
cdr3_nt: TGTGCCAGCAGTTTGGGGGGGGCCAAAGATACGCAGTATTTT
v_call: TRBV28
j_call: TRBJ2-3
clone_size: few
d_call: .

cdr3_aa: CASSQGAIYEQYF
cdr3_nt: TGTGCCAGTAGTCAGGGGGCGATTTACGAGCAGTACTTC
v_call: TRBV19
j_call: TRBJ2-7
clone_size: .
d_call: TRBD1

cdr3_aa: CASSPDRDYGYTF
cdr3_nt: TGTGCCAGCAGCCCGGACAGGGATTATGGCTACACCTTC
v_call: TRBV6-6
j_call: TRBJ1-2
clone_size: few
d_call: TRBD1

cdr3_aa: CAISGGGTAEAFF
cdr3_nt: TGTGCCATCAGTGGGGGGGGCACGGCTGAAGCTTTCTTT
v_call: TRBV10-3
j_call: TRBJ1-1
clone_size: .
d_call: .

cdr3_aa: CASSLASGNTIYF
cdr3_nt: TGTGCCAGCAGCTTAGCGTCTGGAAACACCATATATTTT
v_call: TRBV7-8
j_call: TRBJ1-3
clone_size: .
d_call: .

cdr3_aa: CASSLTGGNPETQYF
cdr3_nt: TGTGCCAGCAGCTTAACAGGGGGTAATCCGGAGACCCAGTACTTC
v_call: TRBV7-9
j_call: TRBJ2-5
clone_size: once
d_call: TRBD1

cdr3_aa: CASSPGGRIETQYF
cdr3_nt: TGCGCCAGCAGCCCGGGAGGCAGGATAGAGACCCAGTACTTC
v_call: TRBV5-1
j_call: TRBJ2-5
clone_size: .
d_call: TRBD2

cdr3_aa: CSASPSQTQYF
cdr3_nt: TGCAGTGCTAGTCCCTCGCAGACCCAGTACTTC
v_call: TRBV20-1
j_call: TRBJ2-5
clone_size: .
d_call: .

cdr3_aa: CSGLYPRTGGYEQYF
cdr3_nt: TGCAGCGGTCTATACCCGAGGACAGGGGGCTACGAGCAGTACTTC
v_call: TRBV29-1
j_call: TRBJ2-7
clone_size: .
d_call: TRBD1

cdr3_aa: CASSASRVDGYTF
cdr3_nt: TGTGCCAGCAGCGCAAGTAGAGTAGATGGCTACACCTTC
v_call: TRBV9
j_call: TRBJ1-2
clone_size: .
d_call: .

cdr3_aa: CASQQGTGANVLTF
cdr3_nt: TGTGCCAGCCAACAGGGGACTGGGGCCAACGTCCTGACTTTC
v_call: TRBV6-5
j_call: TRBJ2-6
clone_size: .
d_call: TRBD1

cdr3_aa: CASSLQAPYETGELFF
cdr3_nt: TGTGCCAGCAGCTTACAGGCCCCCTACGAGACCGGGGAGCTGTTTTTT
v_call: TRBV7-8
j_call: TRBJ2-2
clone_size: .
d_call: .

cdr3_aa: CASSFSTGELFF
cdr3_nt: TGTGCCAGCAGCTTTAGCACCGGGGAGCTGTTTTTT
v_call: TRBV11-3
j_call: TRBJ2-2
clone_size: .
d_call: .